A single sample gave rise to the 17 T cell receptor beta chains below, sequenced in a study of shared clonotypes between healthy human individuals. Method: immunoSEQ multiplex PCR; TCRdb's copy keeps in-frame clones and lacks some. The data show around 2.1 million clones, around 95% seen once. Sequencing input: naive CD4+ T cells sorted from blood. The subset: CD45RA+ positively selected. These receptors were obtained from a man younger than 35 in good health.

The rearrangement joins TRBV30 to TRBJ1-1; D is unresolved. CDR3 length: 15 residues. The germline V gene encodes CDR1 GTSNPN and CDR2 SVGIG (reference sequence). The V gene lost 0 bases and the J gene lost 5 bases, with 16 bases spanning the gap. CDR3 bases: TGTGCCTGGAGTGTATCTGCAGGAGTCTCGACTGAAGCTTTCTTT. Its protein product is CAWSVSAGVSTEAFF.

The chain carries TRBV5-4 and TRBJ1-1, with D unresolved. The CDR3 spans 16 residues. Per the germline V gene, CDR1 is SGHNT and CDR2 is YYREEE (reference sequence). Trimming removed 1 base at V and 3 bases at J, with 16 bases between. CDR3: CASSLSGNQIYTEAFF. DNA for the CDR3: TGTGCCAGCAGCTTGTCGGGGAACCAAATTTACACTGAAGCTTTCTTT.

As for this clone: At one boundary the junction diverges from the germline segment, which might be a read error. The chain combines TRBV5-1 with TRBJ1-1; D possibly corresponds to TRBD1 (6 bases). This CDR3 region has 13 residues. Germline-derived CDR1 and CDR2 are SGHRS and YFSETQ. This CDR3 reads CASSIDRNAEAFF. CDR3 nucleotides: TGCGCCAGCAGCATCGACAGGAACGCTGAAGCTTTCTTT.

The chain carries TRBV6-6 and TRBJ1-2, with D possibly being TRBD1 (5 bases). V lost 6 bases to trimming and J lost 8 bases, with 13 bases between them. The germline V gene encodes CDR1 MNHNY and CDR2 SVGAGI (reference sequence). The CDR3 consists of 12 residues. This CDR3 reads CASSPEGSGYTF. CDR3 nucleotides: TGTGCCAGCAGCCCCGAGGGGAGCGGCTACACCTTC.

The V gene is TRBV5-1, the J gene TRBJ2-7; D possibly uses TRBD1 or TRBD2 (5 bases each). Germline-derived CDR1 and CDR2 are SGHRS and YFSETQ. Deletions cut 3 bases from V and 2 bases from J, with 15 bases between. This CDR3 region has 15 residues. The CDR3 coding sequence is TGCGCCAGCAGCTCAACGAGGGGCGGAGCCTACGAGCAGTACTTC. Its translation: CASSSTRGGAYEQYF. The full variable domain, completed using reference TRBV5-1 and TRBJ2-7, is KAGVTQTPRYLIKTRGQQVTLSCSPISGHRSVSWYQQTPGQGLQFLFEYFSETQRNKGNFPGRFSGRQFSNSRSEMNVSTLELGDSALYLCASSSTRGGAYEQYFGPGTRLTVT.

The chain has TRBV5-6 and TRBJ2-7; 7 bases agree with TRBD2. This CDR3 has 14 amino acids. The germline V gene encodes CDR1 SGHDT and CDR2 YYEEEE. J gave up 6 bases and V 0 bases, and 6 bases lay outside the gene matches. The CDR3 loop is CASSLDRGVGEQYF. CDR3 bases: TGTGCCAGCAGCTTGGACCGGGGGGTAGGCGAGCAGTACTTC.

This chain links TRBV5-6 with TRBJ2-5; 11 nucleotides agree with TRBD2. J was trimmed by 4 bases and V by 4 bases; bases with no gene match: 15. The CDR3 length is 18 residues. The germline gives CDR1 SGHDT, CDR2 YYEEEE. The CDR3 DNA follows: TGTGCCAGCAGCCCCACCGATTGGTTAGCGGGGGGGCGAGAGACCCAGTACTTC. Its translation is CASSPTDWLAGGRETQYF.

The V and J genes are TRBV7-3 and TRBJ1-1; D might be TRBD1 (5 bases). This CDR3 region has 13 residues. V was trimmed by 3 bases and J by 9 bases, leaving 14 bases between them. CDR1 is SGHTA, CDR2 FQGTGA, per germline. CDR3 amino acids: CASSFGASTQAFF. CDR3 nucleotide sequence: TGTGCCAGCAGCTTCGGGGCCTCCACCCAAGCTTTCTTT.

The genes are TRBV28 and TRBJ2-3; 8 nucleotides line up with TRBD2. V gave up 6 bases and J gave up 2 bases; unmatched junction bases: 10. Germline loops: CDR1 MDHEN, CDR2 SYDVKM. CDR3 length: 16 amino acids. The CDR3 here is CASSPTSGGTTDTQYF. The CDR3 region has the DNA TGTGCCAGCAGCCCTACTAGCGGAGGTACCACAGATACGCAGTATTTT.

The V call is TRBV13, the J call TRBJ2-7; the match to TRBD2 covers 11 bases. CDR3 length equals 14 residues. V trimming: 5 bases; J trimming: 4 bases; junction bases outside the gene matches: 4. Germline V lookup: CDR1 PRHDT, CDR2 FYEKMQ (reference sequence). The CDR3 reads CASSPSGRPYEQYF. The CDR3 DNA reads TGTGCCAGCAGCCCTAGCGGGAGGCCATACGAGCAGTACTTC.

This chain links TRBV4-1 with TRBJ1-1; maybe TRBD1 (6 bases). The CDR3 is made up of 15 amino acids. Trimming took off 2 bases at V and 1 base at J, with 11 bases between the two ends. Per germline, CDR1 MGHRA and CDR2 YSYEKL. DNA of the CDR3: TGCGCCAGCAGCCAAATGGACAGTCAGAACACTGAAGCTTTCTTT. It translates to CASSQMDSQNTEAFF.

CDR3 loop: CASSREGAANTGELFF. As DNA, the CDR3 is TGTGCCAGTAGTAGAGAGGGGGCAGCGAACACCGGGGAGCTGTTTTTT. The J gene is TRBJ2-2, the V gene TRBV19, with 7 bases lining up with TRBD1. V shed 4 bases and J 0 bases; nucleotides not matched to a gene: 5. The CDR3 runs to 16 residues. Germline V gives CDR1 LNHDA, CDR2 SQIVND (reference sequence). Together with reference TRBV19 and TRBJ2-2, the CDR3 gives the full variable domain: DGGITQSPKYLFRKEGQNVTLSCEQNLNHDAMYWYRQDPGQGLRLIYYSQIVNDFQKGDIAEGYSVSREKKESFPLTVTSAQKNPTAFYLCASSREGAANTGELFFGEGSRLTVL.

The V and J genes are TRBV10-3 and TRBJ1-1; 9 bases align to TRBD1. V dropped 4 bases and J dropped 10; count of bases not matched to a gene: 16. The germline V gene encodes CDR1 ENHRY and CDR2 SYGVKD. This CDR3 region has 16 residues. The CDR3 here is CAISATSGGQGGTAFF. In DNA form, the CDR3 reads TGTGCCATCAGTGCCACCTCCGGGGGACAGGGAGGGACAGCTTTCTTT.

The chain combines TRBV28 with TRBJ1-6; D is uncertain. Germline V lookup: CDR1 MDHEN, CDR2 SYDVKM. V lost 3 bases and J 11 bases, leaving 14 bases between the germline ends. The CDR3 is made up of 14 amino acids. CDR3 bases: TGTGCCAGCAGTTTGGGAGGGAATGGTCCACCCCTCCACTTT. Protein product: CASSLGGNGPPLHF.

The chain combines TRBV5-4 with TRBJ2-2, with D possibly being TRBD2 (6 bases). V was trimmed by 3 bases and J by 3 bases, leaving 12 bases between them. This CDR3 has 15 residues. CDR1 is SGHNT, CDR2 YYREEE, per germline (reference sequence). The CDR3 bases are TGTGCCAGCAGCTCCCGGGACTCTCACACCGGGGAGCTGTTTTTT. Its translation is CASSSRDSHTGELFF.

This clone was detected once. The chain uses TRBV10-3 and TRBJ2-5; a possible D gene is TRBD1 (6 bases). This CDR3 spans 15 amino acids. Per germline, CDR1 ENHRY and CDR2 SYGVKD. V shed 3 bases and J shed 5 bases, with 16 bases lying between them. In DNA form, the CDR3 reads TGTGCCATCAGTGACGGGGCGGCAGGGGTGGAGACCCAGTACTTC. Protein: CAISDGAAGVETQYF.

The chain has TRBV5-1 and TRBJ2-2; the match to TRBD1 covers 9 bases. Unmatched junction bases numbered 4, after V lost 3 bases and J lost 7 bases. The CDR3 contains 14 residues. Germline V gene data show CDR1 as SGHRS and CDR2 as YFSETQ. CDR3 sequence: CASSWTGEVGELFF. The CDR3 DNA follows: TGCGCCAGCAGCTGGACAGGGGAAGTCGGGGAGCTGTTTTTT.